Listed below are T cell receptor beta chains from one sample, sequenced in a study of shared clonotypes between healthy human individuals. Generated by immunoSEQ multiplex PCR, the TCRdb table keeps only in-frame clones and is missing some. The table records roughly 1,500,000 clones, around 98.5% of them present only once. Sequencing input: naive CD4+ T cells sorted from blood. The receptors shown here come from a man aged 25-45 years in good health. The CDR3 runs from the conserved cysteine through the conserved F or W. The order of the fields is J gene, clone size, CDR3 length, V gene, D gene, CDR3 protein, CDR3 DNA. D genes are given only for firm matches. Not all rows give a size; the values are once, few, many and, for expanded clones, a class.

>TRBJ2-1|NA|15|TRBV5-1|TRBD1
CASSNRGSSYNEQFF
TGCGCCAGCAGCAACAGGGGAAGCTCCTACAATGAGCAGTTCTTC
>TRBJ2-7|NA|16|TRBV5-4|TRBD1
CASSFWRDRVSYEQYF
TGTGCCAGCAGCTTTTGGAGGGACAGGGTCTCCTACGAGCAGTACTTC
>TRBJ2-2|NA|14|TRBV30|NA
CAGIDRSTAGELFF
TGTGCCGGGATTGACAGGTCTACGGCCGGGGAGCTGTTTTTT
>TRBJ2-1|NA|15|TRBV4-1|NA
CASSHIGDSVNEQFF
TGCGCCAGCAGCCACATCGGGGATAGCGTTAATGAGCAGTTCTTC
>TRBJ2-5|NA|15|TRBV14|TRBD2
CASSQDGLAGETQYF
TGTGCCAGCAGCCAAGATGGACTAGCGGGAGAGACCCAGTACTTC
>TRBJ2-1|NA|17|TRBV28|NA
CASSPRLGGISYNEQFF
TGTGCCAGCAGTCCGCGGTTGGGCGGGATCTCCTACAATGAGCAGTTCTTC
>TRBJ2-2|NA|16|TRBV6-1|TRBD2
CASSVSGRALTGELFF
TGTGCCAGCAGTGTTAGCGGGAGGGCCCTCACCGGGGAGCTGTTTTTT
>TRBJ2-7|NA|16|TRBV11-2|TRBD1
CASSFLTGTGSYEQYF
TGTGCCAGCAGCTTCCTAACCGGGACAGGGAGCTACGAGCAGTACTTC
>TRBJ2-2|NA|14|TRBV6-6|TRBD1
CASSYGQGWGELFF
TGTGCCAGCAGTTACGGACAGGGGTGGGGGGAGCTGTTTTTT
>TRBJ1-1|NA|13|TRBV5-1|NA
CASSFQGPTEAFF
TGCGCCAGCAGCTTTCAGGGCCCCACTGAAGCTTTCTTT
>TRBJ2-5|NA|17|TRBV18|TRBD1
CASSPFMRTGDPETQYF
TGTGCCAGCTCACCATTTATGAGGACAGGGGATCCGGAGACCCAGTACTTC
>TRBJ2-1|NA|13|TRBV29-1|NA
CSVASRSYNEQFF
TGCAGCGTTGCTTCTCGCTCCTACAATGAGCAGTTCTTC
>TRBJ2-1|NA|15|TRBV19|NA
CASSKTGVSSNEQFF
TGTGCCAGTAGTAAAACGGGAGTATCGAGTAATGAGCAGTTCTTC
>TRBJ1-2|NA|14|TRBV28|NA
CASTLPGRGRGYTF
TGTGCCAGCACCCTACCTGGGAGGGGACGAGGCTACACCTTC
>TRBJ2-1|once|17|TRBV5-1|TRBD2
CASSLLASGRGYNEQFF
TGCGCCAGCAGCCTGTTGGCAAGCGGGAGAGGCTACAATGAGCAGTTCTTC
>TRBJ2-1|NA|15|TRBV5-1|TRBD2
CASSPSGTSYNEQFF
TGCGCCAGCAGCCCCTCCGGGACTAGCTACAATGAGCAGTTCTTC
>TRBJ2-7|NA|14|TRBV5-1|TRBD1
CASSSYIDRGEQYF
TGCGCCAGCAGCTCCTACATCGACAGGGGAGAGCAGTACTTC
>TRBJ2-1|NA|16|TRBV7-6|TRBD2
CASSLSAGERYNEQFF
TGTGCCAGCAGCTTATCGGCGGGGGAGCGGTACAATGAGCAGTTCTTC
>TRBJ1-1|NA|14|TRBV7-9|NA
CASSLAGDNTEAFF
TGTGCCAGCAGCTTAGCAGGGGACAACACTGAAGCTTTCTTT
>TRBJ2-1|NA|14|TRBV29-1|TRBD2
CSATTSGRAGEQFF
TGCAGCGCCACGACTAGCGGGAGGGCCGGTGAGCAGTTCTTC
>TRBJ2-1|NA|20|TRBV27|TRBD2
CASRTRGPGRGIAGVNEQFF
TGTGCCAGCCGCACCCGGGGACCTGGCCGGGGGATAGCGGGAGTCAATGAGCAGTTCTTC